These 22 T cell receptor beta chains share one sample of origin, sequenced in a study of blood T cell repertoires in COVID-19. Repertoires were generated with immunoSEQ multiplex PCR, while TCRdb's copy carries only in-frame clones and drops some. Among about 180,000 clones, about 88% were seen once, and the ten largest hold roughly 9%. Sequences were obtained from PBMCs or T cells enriched from blood (not recorded which). These receptor sequences come from a woman aged 18-35 years who had recovered from COVID-19.

This clone was counted only a few times. The chain combines TRBV7-2 with TRBJ2-7; D is unresolved. Trimming shortened V by 1 base and J by 2 bases, and 3 bases separated the two germline ends. Germline lookup yields CDR1 SGHTA and CDR2 FQGNSA. The CDR3 has 12 amino acids. In DNA form, the CDR3 reads TGTGCCAGCAGCTTAGAGCCCTACGAGCAGTACTTC. This encodes CASSLEPYEQYF.

The chain joins TRBV20-1 to TRBJ1-1; the D gene is possibly TRBD1 (5 bases). The CDR3 is 15 amino acids. Trimming shortened V by 3 bases and J by 1 base, and 15 bases separated the two germline ends. Germline assignment: CDR1 DFQATT and CDR2 SNEGSKA (reference sequence). This CDR3 reads CSASGFGGRNTEAFF. DNA for the CDR3: TGCAGTGCTAGTGGGTTCGGGGGAAGGAACACTGAAGCTTTCTTT.

The genes are TRBV7-9 and TRBJ2-1; possibly TRBD2 for D (6 bases). The CDR3 consists of 14 residues. Germline loops: CDR1 SEHNR, CDR2 FQNEAQ (reference sequence). V lost 5 bases and J 3 bases, leaving 11 bases between the germline ends. The CDR3 sequence is CASSPVGGYNEQFF. The CDR3 DNA sequence: TGTGCCAGCAGCCCCGTGGGGGGCTACAATGAGCAGTTCTTC.

The table lists this clone with a count of one. The chain carries TRBV3-1 (or the pseudogene TRBV3-2) and TRBJ2-7, with 8 bases identical to TRBD1. The length of the CDR3 is 15 residues. Germline V gene sequence: CDR1 LGHDT, CDR2 YNNKEL (reference sequence). V was pared by 4 bases and J by 5 bases, with 10 bases of the junction left unmatched. The CDR3, as DNA: TGTGCCAGCAGCCCGCAACAGGGGGAGATAGACGAGCAGTACTTC. It is translated as CASSPQQGEIDEQYF.

The chain carries TRBV14 and TRBJ2-5; TRBD1 might be the D (6 bases). CDR1 SGHDN and CDR2 FVKESK come from the germline V gene. V dropped 6 bases and J dropped 4 bases, with 12 bases sitting between them. The CDR3 sequence is 13 residues long. In DNA form, the CDR3 reads TGTGCCAGCAGGGCCAGGGGTGGAGAGACCCAGTACTTC. Translated: CASRARGGETQYF.

Regarding this clone: A junction boundary mismatches the germline segment, possibly from a read error. V gene TRBV4-1 combines with J gene TRBJ1-4; 8 nucleotides align to TRBD1. The CDR3 loop spans 18 amino acids. Germline CDR1 reads MGHRA; CDR2 reads YSYEKL. CDR3 DNA: TGCGCCAGCAGCCAAGTTCCGGGACAGGTATCAACCAATGAAAAACTGTTTTTT. Amino acid sequence: CASSQVPGQVSTNEKLFF.

V and J are TRBV27 and TRBJ1-2, with 9 bases lining up with TRBD1. The J segment lost 0 bases and the V segment lost 5 bases, leaving 16 bases of the junction unmatched. This CDR3 spans 19 amino acids. Germline CDR1 reads MNHEY; CDR2 reads SMNVEV (reference sequence). The CDR3 loop is CASSPYYGQGPTANYGYTF. The CDR3 DNA reads as TGTGCCAGCAGTCCCTACTACGGACAGGGGCCCACTGCTAACTATGGCTACACCTTC.

The chain links TRBV6-1 to TRBJ1-1, with a weak D call TRBD1 (5 bases). The CDR3 consists of 17 residues. Germline CDR1 MNHNS, CDR2 SASEGT. V lost 0 bases to trimming and J lost 2 bases, with 16 bases between them. The CDR3 loop reads CASSEASREMGNTEAFF. CDR3 in DNA: TGTGCCAGCAGTGAAGCTTCCAGGGAAATGGGAAACACTGAAGCTTTCTTT.

This chain connects TRBV7-9 to TRBJ2-7; no clear D gene. This CDR3 spans 14 amino acids. Germline V CDR1 and CDR2: SEHNR, FQNEAQ (reference sequence). Trimming took 3 bases from V and 2 from J, leaving 11 bases between them. The CDR3 DNA reads TGTGCCAGCAGCTTTAGCCTTTTTCCCTACGAGCAGTACTTC. Amino acids: CASSFSLFPYEQYF.

The rearrangement links TRBV9 to TRBJ2-2; D is possibly TRBD1 (7 bases). CDR3 length equals 17 residues. V dropped 4 bases and J dropped 6 bases, with 22 bases sitting between them. The germline V gene has CDR1 SGDLS and CDR2 YYNGEE. CDR3 sequence: CASSKGRGGGISGELFF. DNA of the CDR3: TGTGCCAGCAGCAAAGGGAGAGGGGGCGGGATTTCCGGGGAGCTGTTTTTT.

Notes on this clone: The same CDR3 also results from other DNA sequences found in this sample. The chain employs TRBV10-3 and TRBJ1-6, with 7 bases that match TRBD1. This CDR3 contains 17 residues. In germline, CDR1 is ENHRY, CDR2 SYGVKD. J gave up 0 bases and V 0 bases, and 2 bases lay outside the gene matches. CDR3: CAISESGGGSYNSPLHF. CDR3 DNA: TGTGCCATCAGTGAGTCAGGGGGCGGCTCCTATAATTCACCCCTCCACTTT.

J is TRBJ2-1 and V is TRBV4-1, with 11 bases matching TRBD2. The CDR3 is made up of 17 amino acids. The J segment lost 7 bases and the V segment lost 0 bases, leaving 8 bases of the junction unmatched. Germline V gene lookup returns CDR1 MGHRA and CDR2 YSYEKL. CDR3 in amino acids: CASSQDGWPSGRNEQFF. The DNA for the CDR3 is TGCGCCAGCAGCCAAGATGGGTGGCCTAGCGGGAGGAATGAGCAGTTCTTC.

The chain employs TRBV30 and TRBJ1-1, with D perhaps TRBD1 (6 bases). The germline V and J ends were trimmed by 2 bases and 1 base, with 11 bases remaining between them. The V gene's germline CDR1 is GTSNPN and CDR2 SVGIG (reference sequence). The CDR3 covers 14 residues. DNA for the CDR3: TGTGCCTGGAGTAGGTCAGGGGAGAACACTGAAGCTTTCTTT. Its protein product is CAWSRSGENTEAFF.

The chain recombines TRBV11-2 with TRBJ1-1; D gene unclear. CDR3 length: 13 amino acids. Germline V gene sequence: CDR1 SGHAT, CDR2 FQNNGV. V lost 4 bases and J lost 5, with 11 bases in between. The CDR3 loop is CASSYGIGTEAFF. The CDR3 DNA is TGTGCCAGCAGCTACGGGATTGGGACTGAAGCTTTCTTT.

The chain uses TRBV6-6 and TRBJ2-1; D may be TRBD1 (6 bases). Germline loops: CDR1 MNHNY, CDR2 SVGAGI (reference sequence). This CDR3 spans 12 amino acids. Trimming shortened V by 7 bases and J by 8 bases, and 12 bases separated the two germline ends. CDR3 region: CASNRVGDEQFF. The CDR3 DNA sequence: TGTGCCAGCAACAGGGTAGGGGATGAGCAGTTCTTC.

The rearrangement joins TRBV19 to TRBJ1-5; D possibly corresponds to TRBD1 (6 bases). Trimming cost V 0 bases and J 4 bases, with 10 bases left between them. From germline, CDR1 is LNHDA and CDR2 SQIVND (reference sequence). The CDR3 covers 15 residues. The CDR3 DNA reads TGTGCCAGTAGTATAGATCTCAGGGGTAATCAGCCCCAGCATTTT. Amino acid sequence: CASSIDLRGNQPQHF.

The chain links TRBV24-1 to TRBJ2-3, with 12 bases matching TRBD2. This CDR3 is built from 17 residues. Unmatched junction bases numbered 4, after V lost 4 bases and J lost 0 bases. The germline V gene encodes CDR1 KGHDR and CDR2 SFDVKD. The CDR3 coding sequence is TGTGCCACCAGTGACCTTGGGACTAGCGGGAGCACAGATACGCAGTATTTT. This sequence encodes CATSDLGTSGSTDTQYF.

V and J are TRBV30 and TRBJ2-3; 7 bases match TRBD2. This CDR3 region has 14 residues. V lost 3 bases, J lost 8 bases, and 11 bases stayed unmatched. Looked up from germline, CDR1 is GTSNPN and CDR2 is SVGIG (reference sequence). The CDR3 spells CAWRRTSGAVTQYF. CDR3 DNA sequence: TGTGCCTGGAGGCGGACTAGTGGGGCCGTTACGCAGTATTTT.

This sequence joins TRBV6-6 and TRBJ1-5; weak D call: TRBD1 (5 bases). V was trimmed by 4 bases and J by 4 bases, leaving 14 bases between them. The length of the CDR3 is 15 residues. Germline CDR1 MNHNY, CDR2 SVGAGI (reference sequence). This CDR3 reads CASSLTGENNQPQHF. CDR3 nucleotides: TGTGCCAGCAGTTTAACGGGGGAGAATAATCAGCCCCAGCATTTT.

The chain couples TRBV10-3 to TRBJ1-5; TRBD1 matches at 8 bases. Germline-derived CDR1 and CDR2 are ENHRY and SYGVKD. The CDR3 loop spans 13 amino acids. Losses at the gene ends were 8 bases for V and 4 bases for J; bases not matched to a gene: 4. The CDR3 region has the DNA TGTGCCATCGGGGACAGGCTAAATCAGCCCCAGCATTTT. It encodes CAIGDRLNQPQHF.

The CDR3 protein is CASSSGGPGQGSYEQYF. CDR3 nucleotides: TGTGCCAGCAGCTCAGGAGGACCGGGACAGGGATCCTACGAGCAGTACTTC. The chain has TRBV7-9 and TRBJ2-7; 9 nucleotides match TRBD1. The trim removed 4 bases at V and 1 base at J, leaving 11 bases unmatched. Germline CDR1 and CDR2: SEHNR and FQNEAQ (reference sequence). CDR3 size: 17 residues. Supplemented by reference TRBV7-9 and TRBJ2-7, the full variable domain reads DTGVSQNPRHKITKRGQNVTFRCDPISEHNRLYWYRQTLGQGPEFLTYFQNEAQLEKSRLLSDRFSAERPKGSFSTLEIQRTEQGDSAMYLCASSSGGPGQGSYEQYFGPGTRLTVT.

The V call is TRBV19, the J call TRBJ2-5; 14 bases are a match to TRBD2. The junction had 11 bases not matched to a gene; V was cut back by 5 bases and J by 0 bases. The CDR3 totals 19 residues. From germline, CDR1 is LNHDA and CDR2 SQIVND (reference sequence). The CDR3 nucleotides are TGTGCCAGTAGTGCACTGGGGACTAGCGGGAGAATGAACCAAGAGACCCAGTACTTC. It specifies CASSALGTSGRMNQETQYF. The variable domain in full, with the rest retrieved from reference TRBV19 and TRBJ2-5, is DGGITQSPKYLFRKEGQNVTLSCEQNLNHDAMYWYRQDPGQGLRLIYYSQIVNDFQKGDIAEGYSVSREKKESFPLTVTSAQKNPTAFYLCASSALGTSGRMNQETQYFGPGTRLLVL.